This T cell receptor (beta chain) was profiled in a study of T cell responses to AZD1222 COVID-19 vaccine. Study-wide points: Mostly white British, mostly female donors; authors suggested clonal diversity may be underestimated.

Libraries were prepared by immunoSEQ multiplex PCR; TCRdb keeps only in-frame clonotypes and omits some of them. Here the sample spans approximately 110,000 clones, roughly nine tenths being singletons. On this clone: The antigen remains undetermined.

CDR3 size: 15 residues. Unmatched junction bases numbered 6, after V lost 7 bases and J lost 0 bases. In germline, CDR1 is SGHTS, CDR2 YDEGEE. The specimen comprised peripheral blood, sampled on day 0 of AZD1222 vaccination. The chain combines TRBV5-8 with TRBJ2-3, with TRBD2 matching 9 bases. The source of this sequence is an adult in good health. The CDR3, as DNA: TGTGCCAGCGGGCGGGAGGGCCTTAGCACAGATACGCAGTATTTT. Translating gives CASGREGLSTDTQYF.